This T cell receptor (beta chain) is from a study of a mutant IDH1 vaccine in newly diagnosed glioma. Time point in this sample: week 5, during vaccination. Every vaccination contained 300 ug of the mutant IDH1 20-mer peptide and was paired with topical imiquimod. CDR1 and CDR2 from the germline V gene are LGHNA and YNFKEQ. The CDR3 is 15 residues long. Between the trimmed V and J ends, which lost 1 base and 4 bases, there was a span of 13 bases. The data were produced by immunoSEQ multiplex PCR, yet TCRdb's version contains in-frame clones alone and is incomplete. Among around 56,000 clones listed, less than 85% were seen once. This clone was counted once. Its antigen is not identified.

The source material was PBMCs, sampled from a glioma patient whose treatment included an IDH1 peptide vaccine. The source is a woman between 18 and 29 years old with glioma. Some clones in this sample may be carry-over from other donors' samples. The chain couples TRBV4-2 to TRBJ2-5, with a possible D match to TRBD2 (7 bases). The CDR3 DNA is TGTGCCAGCAGCCAAGTTGGGGGGGCCGGAGAGACCCAGTACTTC. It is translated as CASSQVGGAGETQYF.